The 17 T cell receptor beta chains below were found in one sample sequenced in a study of blood T cell repertoires in COVID-19. Sequencing used immunoSEQ multiplex PCR; TCRdb keeps in-frame clones, though not all of them. The sample consists of more than 250,000 clones, 70% to 90% of them appearing once. What was sequenced was PBMCs or T cells enriched from blood (not recorded which). These receptors were obtained from a woman aged 25 to 39 who had recovered from COVID-19.

This chain links TRBV25-1 with TRBJ1-1; TRBD1 might be the D (5 bases). This CDR3 region has 12 residues. V gave up 4 bases and J gave up 7 bases, with 10 bases separating them. Germline V gene sequence: CDR1 MGHDK, CDR2 SYGVNS. Here the CDR3 reads CASSAAGLEAFF. The CDR3, as DNA: TGTGCCAGCAGTGCGGCGGGGCTTGAAGCTTTCTTT.

V is TRBV12-3 or TRBV12-4 and J is TRBJ1-6; perhaps TRBD1 as D (5 bases). This CDR3 has 13 amino acids. The V and J ends lost 5 bases and 9 bases respectively, with 11 bases between them. CDR3 region: CASSIGGGSPLHF. CDR3 DNA sequence: TGTGCCAGCAGTATTGGGGGGGGTTCACCCCTCCACTTT.

The gene calls are TRBV6-5 and TRBJ1-2; D gene ambiguous. Deletions cut 3 bases from V and 8 bases from J, with 13 bases between. From germline, CDR1 is MNHEY and CDR2 SVGAGI. The CDR3 has 13 amino acids. The CDR3 coding sequence is TGTGCCAGCAGTTATGGGTGGAAGGAGGGCTACACCTTC. As protein: CASSYGWKEGYTF.

This clone has more than one count but fewer than ten. The CDR3 DNA reads as TGTGCCAGCAGACAGGGGGCTAGGAGGGCTTTCTTT. This translates into CASRQGARRAFF. This rearrangement joins TRBV7-9 to TRBJ1-1; 9 bases line up with TRBD1. The V and J ends lost 6 bases and 11 bases, in that order; junction bases with no gene match: 7. Germline-derived CDR1 and CDR2 are SEHNR and FQNEAQ (reference sequence). CDR3 length: 12 residues.

The V call is TRBV29-1, the J call TRBJ1-6, with 10 bases lining up with TRBD1. This CDR3 spans 15 amino acids. The ends lost 6 bases at V and 5 bases at J; junction bases unmatched: 7. Looked up from germline, CDR1 is SQVTM and CDR2 is ANQGSEA. CDR3 sequence (DNA): TGCAGCGTACAGACAGGGGGCGTCCATAATTCACCCCTCCACTTT. Translated, it gives CSVQTGGVHNSPLHF.

The chain carries TRBV27 and TRBJ1-6; D might be TRBD1 (5 bases). Germline V CDR1 and CDR2: MNHEY, SMNVEV (reference sequence). The germline V and J ends were trimmed by 2 bases and 7 bases, with 9 bases remaining between them. The CDR3 covers 14 residues. The CDR3: CASSLDRENSPLHF. The CDR3 DNA follows: TGTGCCAGCAGTTTAGACAGAGAAAATTCACCCCTCCACTTT.

The chain couples TRBV6-5 to TRBJ2-1, with D perhaps matching TRBD1 (6 bases). The CDR3 totals 11 residues. The germline V gene encodes CDR1 MNHEY and CDR2 SVGAGI. Trimming shortened V by 2 bases and J by 12 bases, and 8 bases separated the two germline ends. CDR3 nucleotide sequence: TGTGCCAGCAGTTACGCAGGGGTGCAGTTCTTC. Protein: CASSYAGVQFF.

The chain combines TRBV4-3 with TRBJ1-2, with D possibly TRBD1 on 5 matching bases. V gave up 3 bases and J gave up 4 bases, with 15 bases separating them. This CDR3 is 15 amino acids long. Germline CDR1 is LGHNA and CDR2 is YSLEER. In nucleotides, the CDR3 is TGCGCCAGCAGCCAGGTGGGAGGGGTCGGCTATGGCTACACCTTC. This encodes CASSQVGGVGYGYTF.

CDR3 loop: CASSLGEEETQYF. The CDR3 nucleotides read TGTGCCAGCAGCTTGGGAGAAGAAGAGACCCAGTACTTC. The genes are TRBV5-6 and TRBJ2-5; no definite D call. Deletions cut 0 bases from V and 3 bases from J, with 6 bases between. CDR3 length: 13 residues. Germline assignment: CDR1 SGHDT and CDR2 YYEEEE.

This chain links TRBV6-4 with TRBJ2-2, with D maybe TRBD1 (6 bases). This CDR3 is built from 15 residues. From germline, CDR1 is MRHNA and CDR2 SNTAGT. Trimming took 6 bases from V and 5 from J, leaving 16 bases between them. For the CDR3, the DNA is TGTGCCAGCAGAAGGACAGCCCCTGAGACCGGGGAGCTGTTTTTT. Translation gives CASRRTAPETGELFF.

J is TRBJ1-5 and V is TRBV29-1, with 8 bases lining up with TRBD1. CDR1 and CDR2 (germline): SQVTM, ANQGSEA. The CDR3 runs to 13 residues. V was clipped by 5 bases and J by 6 bases; unmatched bases: 6. The CDR3, as DNA: TGCAGCGTTCAGACAGGGGATGGTCAGCCCCAGCATTTT. Protein product: CSVQTGDGQPQHF.

The chain employs TRBV5-8 and TRBJ2-3; D is uncertain. The CDR3 extends over 15 amino acids. CDR1 and CDR2 (germline): SGHTS, YDEGEE. Trimming removed 5 bases at V and 0 bases at J, with 13 bases between. CDR3 protein: CASSPDYSSTDTQYF. CDR3 DNA: TGTGCCAGCAGTCCTGATTACTCTAGCACAGATACGCAGTATTTT.

This chain links TRBV19 with TRBJ1-1; 8 nucleotides align to TRBD1. V lost 6 bases, J lost 4 bases, and 4 bases stayed unmatched. The CDR3 has 13 amino acids. The germline V gene has CDR1 LNHDA and CDR2 SQIVND (reference sequence). DNA of the CDR3: TGTGCCAGTAGCCTGACAGGGGCCACTGAAGCTTTCTTT. Protein sequence: CASSLTGATEAFF.

The chain links TRBV9 to TRBJ2-2; TRBD2 aligns across 7 bases. Germline CDR1 and CDR2: SGDLS and YYNGEE. The J segment lost 4 bases and the V segment lost 0 bases, leaving 9 bases of the junction unmatched. CDR3 size: 17 residues. Here the CDR3 reads CASSVERGGLGTGELFF. The CDR3 region has the DNA TGTGCCAGCAGCGTAGAGAGGGGAGGGTTGGGCACCGGGGAGCTGTTTTTT.

The chain couples TRBV9 to TRBJ1-3; D uncertain. The germline V gene has CDR1 SGDLS and CDR2 YYNGEE. The CDR3 is 15 residues long. The ends were cut back, 3 bases at V and 2 bases at J, with 12 bases in the middle. The CDR3 nucleotides are TGTGCCAGCAGCGCCGTGAGTGGTGCTGGAAACACCATATATTTT. Amino acids: CASSAVSGAGNTIYF.

This sequence joins TRBV10-3 and TRBJ2-2; 8 bases are a match to TRBD1. Germline lookup yields CDR1 ENHRY and CDR2 SYGVKD. With 7 bases clipped from V and 4 bases from J, the junction kept 5 bases outside the gene matches. The CDR3 consists of 14 residues. The CDR3 region has the DNA TGTGCCATCATGGGGGACAGGTTCACCGGGGAGCTGTTTTTT. Its protein is CAIMGDRFTGELFF.

The DNA of the CDR3 is TGTGCCAGTACCCCCCGGGAGGGAGTGAACACTGAAGCTTTCTTT. Translated: CASTPREGVNTEAFF. This chain connects TRBV19 to TRBJ1-1; D is undetermined. Germline CDR1 is LNHDA and CDR2 is SQIVND (reference sequence). The CDR3 contains 15 residues. V was shortened by 7 bases and J by 0 bases, with 15 bases between the two germline ends.